This T cell receptor (beta chain) is from a study of OX40 agonist ivuxolimab in advanced cancers. Measured with immunoSEQ multiplex PCR; TCRdb has only the in-frame clones, and not every one. Among tens of thousands of clones listed, less than 90% were seen once. The germline V gene has CDR1 SGHTA and CDR2 FQGNSA. V was trimmed by 8 bases and J by 4 bases, leaving 11 bases between them. CDR3 size: 12 residues. The rearrangement uses TRBV7-2 and TRBJ2-5; D unresolved. The material was CD4+ or CD8+ T cells sorted from blood, obtained in a trial of the OX40 agonist ivuxolimab. The source is an adult with an advanced solid tumor such as melanoma, head and neck, liver or kidney cancer. The CDR3 region has the DNA TGTGCCAGCTCTCTGCAGAGAGAGACCCAGTACTTC. Amino acid sequence: CASSLQRETQYF.